This TCR beta chain was identified during a study of identical twins. Study outcomes and limitations: Within cord blood, abundant beta clonotypes carried fewer insertions, but memory repertoires showed no such trend. Invariant populations such as MAIT and iNKT cells could partly muddle zero-insertion analyses.

This clonotype was seen a handful of times. What it recognizes is unknown. The CDR3 contains 12 residues. Trimming pared 4 bases from V and 5 bases from J, leaving 4 bases between. Germline CDR1 reads SGHRS; CDR2 reads YFSETQ. From the 5' RACE reads, TCRdb called clonotypes with MiXCR, one entry per CDR3 protein. The sample contains hundreds of thousands of distinct CDR3 sequences, approximately 13% of which appear only once. These data were also reused for a study on yellow fever vaccine responses in identical twins.

Sequenced: PBMCs. This clonotype was sampled from a woman aged 18 to 35 in good health. This chain links TRBV5-1 with TRBJ1-6, with D hard to call. CDR3 nucleotides: TGCGCCAGCAGCATAGATAATTCACCCCTCCACTTT. Amino acids: CASSIDNSPLHF. The full variable domain, rest sourced from reference TRBV5-1 and TRBJ1-6, is KAGVTQTPRYLIKTRGQQVTLSCSPISGHRSVSWYQQTPGQGLQFLFEYFSETQRNKGNFPGRFSGRQFSNSRSEMNVSTLELGDSALYLCASSIDNSPLHFGNGTRLTVT.